This entry lists 12 T cell receptor beta chains sequenced from one sample in a study of blood T cell repertoires in COVID-19. Generated by immunoSEQ multiplex PCR, the TCRdb table keeps only in-frame clones and is missing some. The sample records roughly 99,000 clones, approximately 88% being singletons. Sequencing was performed on peripheral blood. The receptors shown here come from a man aged 35-49 years with active or convalescent COVID-19.

The chain combines TRBV5-1 with TRBJ2-7; TRBD1 agrees at 7 bases. There are 12 residues in the CDR3. Germline CDR1 reads SGHRS; CDR2 reads YFSETQ. V lost 4 bases, J lost 4 bases, and 2 bases stayed unmatched. CDR3 residues: CASSRDSYEQYF. In DNA, the CDR3 is TGCGCCAGCAGCCGGGACAGTTACGAGCAGTACTTC.

The chain carries TRBV12-3 or TRBV12-4 and TRBJ2-1; a possible D gene is TRBD1 (6 bases). This CDR3 spans 11 amino acids. Trimming left V 9 bases short and J 5 bases short, with 8 bases between. CDR3 sequence (DNA): TGTGCCAGTGGGGGCCACAATGAGCAGTTCTTC. Protein sequence: CASGGHNEQFF.

This rearrangement joins TRBV9 to TRBJ1-2; D remains ambiguous. This CDR3 is 14 amino acids long. Germline V lookup: CDR1 SGDLS, CDR2 YYNGEE. Trimming left V 4 bases short and J 0 bases short, with 10 bases between. The CDR3 region is CASSPATANYGYTF. In nucleotides, the CDR3 is TGTGCCAGCAGCCCCGCCACGGCTAACTATGGCTACACCTTC.

The rearrangement links TRBV19 to TRBJ2-3, with 12 bases that match TRBD1. The CDR3 covers 14 residues. The germline gives CDR1 LNHDA, CDR2 SQIVND (reference sequence). CDR3 bases: TGTGCATCCAGGGACAGGGGGCCTACAGATACGCAGTATTTT. Translation gives CASRDRGPTDTQYF.

The V call is TRBV9, the J call TRBJ2-3; tentative D call: TRBD1 (6 bases). V was shortened by 0 bases and J by 2 bases, with 7 bases between the two germline ends. CDR1 SGDLS and CDR2 YYNGEE come from the germline V gene. The CDR3 runs 14 residues. CDR3 protein: CASSVEGDTDTQYF. DNA of the CDR3: TGTGCCAGCAGCGTAGAGGGGGACACAGATACGCAGTATTTT.

This clone was detected once. The chain combines TRBV11-3 with TRBJ2-2; D perhaps matches TRBD1 (6 bases). CDR1 and CDR2 from the germline V gene are SGHNT and YENEEA. There are 14 residues in the CDR3. V was shortened by 5 bases and J by 7 bases, with 14 bases between the two germline ends. The CDR3: CASSPRTVGGELFF. The CDR3 DNA follows: TGTGCCAGCAGCCCAAGGACAGTAGGCGGGGAGCTGTTTTTT.

CDR3 sequence reads: CASSQDGTSGATDTQYF. In DNA form, the CDR3 reads TGCGCCAGCAGCCAAGATGGGACTAGCGGTGCCACAGATACGCAGTATTTT. V usage is TRBV4-3 and J usage is TRBJ2-3; 11 bases match TRBD2. V lost 0 bases to trimming and J lost 2 bases; unmatched junction nucleotides: 4. Germline V gene data show CDR1 as LGHNA and CDR2 as YSLEER. This CDR3 spans 17 amino acids.

This chain connects TRBV6-1 to TRBJ1-5; no clear D. V lost 1 base and J lost 4, with 8 bases in between. Germline V CDR1 and CDR2: MNHNS, SASEGT. CDR3 length equals 14 residues. CDR3 in DNA: TGTGCCAGCAGTGAAGAACAGAAAAATCAGCCCCAGCATTTT. Its translation: CASSEEQKNQPQHF.

The V gene is TRBV10-3, the J gene TRBJ2-5, with D tentatively TRBD2 (5 bases). Germline V lookup: CDR1 ENHRY, CDR2 SYGVKD. V was cut by 4 bases and J by 5 bases, with 11 bases left in between. The CDR3 is made up of 13 amino acids. CDR3 DNA sequence: TGTGCCATCAGTGGAGCGGAGTGGGAGACCCAGTACTTC. This encodes CAISGAEWETQYF.

The rearrangement uses TRBV28 and TRBJ1-4, with D perhaps TRBD1 (6 bases). Germline V gene data show CDR1 as MDHEN and CDR2 as SYDVKM. Trimming removed 3 bases from V and 7 bases from J, with 6 bases in between. The CDR3 is made up of 12 amino acids. For the CDR3, the DNA is TGTGCCAGCAGTTTCAGGGGTGAAAAACTGTTTTTT. Its translation: CASSFRGEKLFF.

J is TRBJ2-7 and V is TRBV5-4; D perhaps matches TRBD2 (7 bases). Germline-derived CDR1 and CDR2 are SGHNT and YYREEE (reference sequence). CDR3 length equals 15 residues. V was shortened by 4 bases and J by 7 bases, with 21 bases between the two germline ends. The DNA for the CDR3 is TGTGCCAGCAGCCCCTGGGGGGGCCTAAGGACGGAGCAGTACTTC. Translation: CASSPWGGLRTEQYF.

There are a few counts of this clone. V usage is TRBV29-1 and J usage is TRBJ2-7; D is possibly TRBD1 (5 bases). The CDR3 has 16 amino acids. V shed 2 bases and J shed 6 bases, with 23 bases lying between them. Germline V gene lookup returns CDR1 SQVTM and CDR2 ANQGSEA. CDR3 loop: CSVEIKGVGSPGEQYF. CDR3 sequence (DNA): TGCAGCGTTGAAATCAAAGGGGTGGGTTCGCCGGGCGAGCAGTACTTC.